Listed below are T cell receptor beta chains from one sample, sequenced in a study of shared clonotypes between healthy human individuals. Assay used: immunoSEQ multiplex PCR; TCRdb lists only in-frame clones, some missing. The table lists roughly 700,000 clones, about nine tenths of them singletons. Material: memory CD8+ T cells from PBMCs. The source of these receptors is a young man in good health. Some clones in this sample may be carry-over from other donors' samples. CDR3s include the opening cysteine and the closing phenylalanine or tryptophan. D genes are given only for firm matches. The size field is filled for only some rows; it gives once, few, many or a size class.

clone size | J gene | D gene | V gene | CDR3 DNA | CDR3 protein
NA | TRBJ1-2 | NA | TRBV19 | TGTGCCAGTAGAGCCTGGGACCTATCTAACTATGGCTACACCTTC | CASRAWDLSNYGYTF
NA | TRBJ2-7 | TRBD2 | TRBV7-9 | TGTGCCAGCAGCTGGGGGACTATGTACGAGCAGTACTTC | CASSWGTMYEQYF
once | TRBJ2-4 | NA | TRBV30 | TGTGCCTGGAGCTCCTGGGACGGACTAGCCAAAAACATTCAGTACTTC | CAWSSWDGLAKNIQYF
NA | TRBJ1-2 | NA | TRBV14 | TGTGCCAGCAGCCAACAGACCGATTATGGCTACACCTTC | CASSQQTDYGYTF
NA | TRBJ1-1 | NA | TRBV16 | TGTGCCAGCAGCCACCTTGGGCAGATTGAGGCTTTCTTT | CASSHLGQIEAFF
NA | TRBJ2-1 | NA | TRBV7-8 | TGTGCCAGCAGCTTACAACTCCGAGACAGGACACATTCCTACAATGAGCAGTTCTTC | CASSLQLRDRTHSYNEQFF
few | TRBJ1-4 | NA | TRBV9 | TGTGCCAGCAGCGGGACGGCAACTAATGAAAAACTGTTTTTT | CASSGTATNEKLFF
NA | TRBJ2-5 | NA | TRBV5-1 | TGCGCCAGCAGCTTTGGACAGCAAGAGACCCAGTACTTC | CASSFGQQETQYF
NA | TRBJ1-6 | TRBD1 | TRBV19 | TGTGCCAGTAGTTTCCGGGACAGAGCCCTCACTTCACCCCTCCACTTT | CASSFRDRALTSPLHF
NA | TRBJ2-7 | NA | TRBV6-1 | TGTGCCAGCAGGGAAGGATCTCGGCACGAGCAGTACTTC | CASREGSRHEQYF
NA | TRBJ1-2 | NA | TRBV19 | TGTGCCAGTAGTAATACAGGGCCATCTAACTATGGCTACACCTTC | CASSNTGPSNYGYTF
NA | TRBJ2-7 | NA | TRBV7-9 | TGTGCCAGCAGCTTAGCGTCAGGGGCGAGGTCCTACGAGCAGTACTTC | CASSLASGARSYEQYF
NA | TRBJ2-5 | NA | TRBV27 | TGTGCCAGCACACCCCCCAGGGCCCAGTACTTC | CASTPPRAQYF
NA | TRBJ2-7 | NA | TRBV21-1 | TGTGCCAGCAGCAAAAAATGCGGGAGCTACGAGCAGTACTTC | CASSKKCGSYEQYF
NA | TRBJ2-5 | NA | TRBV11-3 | TGTGCCAGCAGCCTCCAATGGAAAAGCGGCGCAGAGACCCAGTACTTC | CASSLQWKSGAETQYF
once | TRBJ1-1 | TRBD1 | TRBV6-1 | TGTGCCATCTGGACAGGCTACATGAACACTGAAGCTTTCTTT | CAIWTGYMNTEAFF
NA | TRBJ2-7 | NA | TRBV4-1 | TGCGCCAGCAGCCACACAGACGAGGTGTACTACGAGCAGTACTTC | CASSHTDEVYYEQYF
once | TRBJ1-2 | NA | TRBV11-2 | TGTGCCAGCAGCTTCCTAGCTAACTATGGCTACACCTTC | CASSFLANYGYTF
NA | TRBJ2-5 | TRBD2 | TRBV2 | TGTGCCAGCAGTGAAGGCCTAGCGGGAGGAGAGACCCAGTACTTC | CASSEGLAGGETQYF
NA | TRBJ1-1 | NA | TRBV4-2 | TGTGCCAGCAGTCTTCACCCAGGGCCATACGCTGACACTGAAGCTTTCTTT | CASSLHPGPYADTEAFF
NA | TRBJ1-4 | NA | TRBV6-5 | TGTGCCAGCAGCCCGGGCAATGAAAAACTGTTTTTT | CASSPGNEKLFF
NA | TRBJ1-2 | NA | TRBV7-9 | TGTGCCAGCAGCCTCGGATCGGATGGCTACACCTTC | CASSLGSDGYTF
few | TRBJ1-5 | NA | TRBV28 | TGTGCCAGCAGCTTAAAGCGGGGGGGCAATCAGCCCCAGCATTTT | CASSLKRGGNQPQHF
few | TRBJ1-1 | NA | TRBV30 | TGTGCCTGGAGTGTAGGCCCTGAAGCTTTCTTT | CAWSVGPEAFF
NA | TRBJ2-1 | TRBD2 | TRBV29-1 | TGCAGCGTCCCCCCGAGCGGGAGAAGGGTAAGGAATGAGCAGTTCTTC | CSVPPSGRRVRNEQFF
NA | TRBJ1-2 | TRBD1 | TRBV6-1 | TGTGCCAGCGACCCGCCGGACAGGGAAGGCTACACCTTC | CASDPPDREGYTF
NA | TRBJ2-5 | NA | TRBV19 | TGTGCCAGTAGTATGGCCAGGGAACAAGAGACCCAGTACTTC | CASSMAREQETQYF
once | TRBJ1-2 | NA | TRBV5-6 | TGTGCCAGCAGCTTGATGGGGTATGGCTACACCTTC | CASSLMGYGYTF
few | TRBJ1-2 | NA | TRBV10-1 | TGCGCCAGCAGGACATGCTATGGCTACACCTTC | CASRTCYGYTF
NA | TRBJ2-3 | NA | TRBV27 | TGTGCCAGCAGTTTACAAGACAGGTTGGATACGCAGTATTTT | CASSLQDRLDTQYF
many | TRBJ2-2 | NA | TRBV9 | TGTGCCAGCAGCCCCGCCCCAAGGGAGCTGTTTTTT | CASSPAPRELFF
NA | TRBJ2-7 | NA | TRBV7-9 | TGTGCCAGCAGCACAAACAGGGGGCTAGCGGGAGTTGGTTCCTACGAGCAGTACTTC | CASSTNRGLAGVGSYEQYF
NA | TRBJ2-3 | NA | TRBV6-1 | TGTGCCAGCAGTCCCACATCATACTGGGCAGATACGCAGTATTTT | CASSPTSYWADTQYF
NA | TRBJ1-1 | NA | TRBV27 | TGTGCCAGCAGTCTGGGGAGGAACACTGAAGCTTTCTTT | CASSLGRNTEAFF
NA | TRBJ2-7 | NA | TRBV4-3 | TGCGCCAGCAGCCAAGAATCGGAGAGCTCCTACGAGCAGTACTTC | CASSQESESSYEQYF
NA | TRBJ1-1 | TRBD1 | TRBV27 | TGTGCCAGCAGTCCCATAAAACAGGGGGCGGCGGACACTGAAGCTTTCTTT | CASSPIKQGAADTEAFF
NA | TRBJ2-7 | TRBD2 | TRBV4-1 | TGCGCCAGCAGCCAAGGAACGGGACTAGGTTACTACGAGCAGTACTTC | CASSQGTGLGYYEQYF
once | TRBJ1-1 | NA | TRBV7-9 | TGTGCCAGCAGCTTAGCGGGGGAATTGAACACTGAAGCTTTCTTT | CASSLAGELNTEAFF